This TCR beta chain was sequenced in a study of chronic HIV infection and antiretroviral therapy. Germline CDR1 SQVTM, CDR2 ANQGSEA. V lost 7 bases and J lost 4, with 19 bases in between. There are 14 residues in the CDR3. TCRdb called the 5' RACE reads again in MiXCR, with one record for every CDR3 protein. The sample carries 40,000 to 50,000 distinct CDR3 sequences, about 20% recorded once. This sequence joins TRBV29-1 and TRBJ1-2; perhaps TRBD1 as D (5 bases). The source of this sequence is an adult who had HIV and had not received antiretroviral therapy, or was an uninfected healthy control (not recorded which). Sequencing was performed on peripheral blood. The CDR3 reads CSGVEVGGTYGYTF. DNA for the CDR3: TGCAGCGGTGTTGAGGTGGGGGGAACCTATGGCTACACCTTC.